These 18 T cell receptor beta chains were all obtained from the same sample, sequenced in a study of cytomegalovirus exposure and HLA in healthy donors. Data came from immunoSEQ multiplex PCR; TCRdb stores just in-frame clones and leaves some out. Of approximately 200,000 clones in the sample, 85% to 95% were seen once. Material: PBMCs. The receptors here all came from a woman aged 18-29 years in good health and CMV-seronegative.

The chain links TRBV5-1 to TRBJ2-1, with a possible D match to TRBD2 (6 bases). Germline lookup yields CDR1 SGHRS and CDR2 YFSETQ. V lost 7 bases, J lost 5 bases, and 19 bases lay in between. The CDR3 length is 15 residues. CDR3 amino acids: CASGTALMRDNEQFF. The CDR3 DNA reads TGCGCCAGCGGGACTGCACTTATGAGAGACAATGAGCAGTTCTTC.

The V and J genes are TRBV7-9 and TRBJ2-7; D is possibly TRBD1 (5 bases). The germline V and J ends were trimmed by 1 base and 6 bases, with 13 bases remaining between them. CDR3 length equals 14 residues. Per germline, CDR1 SEHNR and CDR2 FQNEAQ (reference sequence). CDR3 coding DNA: TGTGCCAGCAGCTTAGTTTCGCCAGGGTCCGAGCAGTACTTC. Protein product: CASSLVSPGSEQYF.

This clone was seen a single time. The gene calls are TRBV6-1 and TRBJ2-7; the match to TRBD2 covers 10 bases. The CDR3 loop spans 14 amino acids. Germline V gene sequence: CDR1 MNHNS, CDR2 SASEGT. Trimming took 4 bases from V and 7 from J; bases not matched to a gene: 7. The CDR3 sequence is CASSVILAGEEQYF. Here the CDR3 DNA reads TGTGCCAGCAGTGTGATTCTAGCGGGAGAAGAGCAGTACTTC.

The CDR3 spells CASSIWTGGISGELFF. CDR3 DNA: TGCGCCAGCAGCATCTGGACAGGGGGTATATCCGGGGAGCTGTTTTTT. The rearrangement uses TRBV5-1 and TRBJ2-2, with 10 bases lining up with TRBD1. V lost 4 bases to trimming and J lost 6 bases; unmatched junction nucleotides: 9. The CDR3 sequence is 16 residues long. Germline V lookup: CDR1 SGHRS, CDR2 YFSETQ.

The chain couples TRBV6-1 to TRBJ2-1, with TRBD1 matching 7 bases. Germline trimming cut 4 bases from V and 7 bases from J; bases unmatched to any gene: 10. The CDR3 has 15 residues. CDR1 is MNHNS, CDR2 SASEGT, per germline. CDR3: CASSVRGLSGNEQFF. DNA for the CDR3: TGTGCCAGCAGTGTCAGGGGGTTGTCGGGGAATGAGCAGTTCTTC.

The CDR3 spells CASTLRWRGETQYF. Here the CDR3 DNA reads TGTGCCAGCACTTTAAGGTGGCGAGGAGAGACCCAGTACTTC. The chain uses TRBV2 and TRBJ2-5; D uncertain. V lost 7 bases and J lost 4, with 16 bases in between. The V gene's germline CDR1 is SNHLY and CDR2 FYNNEI. This CDR3 spans 14 amino acids.

The chain links TRBV19 to TRBJ2-1; 7 bases fit TRBD2. This CDR3 region has 12 residues. Losses at the gene ends were 3 bases for V and 8 bases for J; bases not matched to a gene: 1. CDR1 and CDR2 (germline): LNHDA, SQIVND (reference sequence). The chain's CDR3 is CASSMGGYEQFF. For the CDR3, the DNA is TGTGCCAGTAGTATGGGGGGGTATGAGCAGTTCTTC.

The sample holds one count of this clone. The V gene is TRBV27, the J gene TRBJ2-5; D may be TRBD1 (5 bases). CDR3 length: 14 amino acids. Germline V gene lookup returns CDR1 MNHEY and CDR2 SMNVEV (reference sequence). Trimming pared 0 bases from V and 5 bases from J, leaving 10 bases between. The CDR3 protein is CASSLSGAFETQYF. The CDR3 coding sequence is TGTGCCAGCAGTTTATCAGGGGCTTTCGAGACCCAGTACTTC.

This chain links TRBV15 with TRBJ2-5; 7 bases align to TRBD1. V lost 3 bases and J lost 4; bases outside the gene matches: 5. This CDR3 has 14 amino acids. Germline V gives CDR1 LNHNV, CDR2 YYDKDF (reference sequence). Here the CDR3 reads CATSSLQGRETQYF. The CDR3 bases are TGTGCCACCAGCAGTCTACAGGGGAGAGAGACCCAGTACTTC.

This clone was observed a single time. The genes are TRBV27 and TRBJ1-1; perhaps TRBD1 as D (6 bases). Germline loops: CDR1 MNHEY, CDR2 SMNVEV (reference sequence). The ends were cut back, 1 base at V and 1 base at J, with 13 bases in the middle. The CDR3 loop spans 16 amino acids. The CDR3 region has the DNA TGTGCCAGCAGTTTATTCCCGGGACAAGGGAACACTGAAGCTTTCTTT. This gives the protein CASSLFPGQGNTEAFF.

The gene calls are TRBV7-9 and TRBJ2-2, with 11 positions matching TRBD2. Per the germline V gene, CDR1 is SEHNR and CDR2 is FQNEAQ (reference sequence). This CDR3 comprises 15 residues. V was pared by 8 bases and J by 2 bases, with 4 bases of the junction left unmatched. CDR3 DNA sequence: TGTGCCAGCGGGGGACTAGCGGACAACACCGGGGAGCTGTTTTTT. Its translation is CASGGLADNTGELFF.

The chain has TRBV5-6 and TRBJ1-5, with no clear D. V shed 5 bases and J shed 4 bases, with 13 bases lying between them. This CDR3 has 14 residues. Germline V gives CDR1 SGHDT, CDR2 YYEEEE. The CDR3 region has the DNA TGTGCCAGCAGTACGCGTTCCGGGAATCAGCCCCAGCATTTT. Its translation: CASSTRSGNQPQHF.

The chain uses TRBV7-2 and TRBJ1-4; 11 nucleotides agree with TRBD1. This CDR3 has 17 residues. The germline V gene has CDR1 SGHTA and CDR2 FQGNSA. J was trimmed by 1 base and V by 5 bases; bases with no gene match: 6. The CDR3 bases are TGTGCCAGCAGCCCGAGGACAGGGGGCGTAACTAATGAAAAACTGTTTTTT. Amino acid sequence: CASSPRTGGVTNEKLFF.

The chain carries TRBV7-9 and TRBJ2-4, with a possible D match to TRBD2 (6 bases). The CDR3 totals 17 residues. Per germline, CDR1 SEHNR and CDR2 FQNEAQ (reference sequence). V dropped 1 base and J dropped 1 base, with 14 bases sitting between them. The CDR3 nucleotides are TGTGCCAGCAGCTTAGATGGTGGAGGGAGGGCCAAAAACATTCAGTACTTC. Translating gives CASSLDGGGRAKNIQYF.

V gene TRBV11-2 combines with J gene TRBJ2-5; maybe TRBD2 (7 bases). V was clipped by 5 bases and J by 1 base, with 17 bases between them. This CDR3 contains 16 residues. Germline CDR1 and CDR2: SGHAT and FQNNGV. CDR3 amino acids: CASSPGWGGAQETQYF. The CDR3 DNA follows: TGTGCCAGCAGCCCCGGGTGGGGGGGGGCCCAAGAGACCCAGTACTTC. The complete variable domain, with remaining parts taken from reference TRBV11-2 and TRBJ2-5, reads EAGVAQSPRYKIIEKRQSVAFWCNPISGHATLYWYQQILGQGPKLLIQFQNNGVVDDSQLPKDRFSAERLKGVDSTLKIQPAKLEDSAVYLCASSPGWGGAQETQYFGPGTRLLVL.

This sequence joins TRBV6-1 and TRBJ1-1, with D uncertain. V lost 6 bases and J 7 bases, leaving 15 bases between the germline ends. The germline gives CDR1 MNHNS, CDR2 SASEGT. The CDR3 loop spans 13 amino acids. DNA of the CDR3: TGTGCCAGCAGCCTAATCCACAGAGATGAAGCTTTCTTT. Translating it yields CASSLIHRDEAFF.

The V and J genes are TRBV19 and TRBJ1-4; D is uncertain. The CDR3 covers 13 residues. V was clipped by 6 bases and J by 8 bases, with 13 bases between them. The germline CDR1 and CDR2 sequences are LNHDA and SQIVND (reference sequence). The DNA for the CDR3 is TGTGCCAGTAGCCTAACTACGGTAGAAAAACTGTTTTTT. Translated, it gives CASSLTTVEKLFF. The full variable domain, completed using reference TRBV19 and TRBJ1-4, is DGGITQSPKYLFRKEGQNVTLSCEQNLNHDAMYWYRQDPGQGLRLIYYSQIVNDFQKGDIAEGYSVSREKKESFPLTVTSAQKNPTAFYLCASSLTTVEKLFFGSGTQLSVL.

This clone came up a few times. V gene TRBV5-1 combines with J gene TRBJ1-2; weak D call: TRBD1 (6 bases). Germline V gene lookup returns CDR1 SGHRS and CDR2 YFSETQ. The CDR3 has 15 residues. V was clipped by 3 bases and J by 8 bases, with 20 bases between them. The CDR3 DNA reads as TGCGCCAGCAGCTCGAATCCCCAGGGGAAATTGGGCTACACCTTC. Residues: CASSSNPQGKLGYTF. The whole variable domain, filled in from reference TRBV5-1 and TRBJ1-2, reads KAGVTQTPRYLIKTRGQQVTLSCSPISGHRSVSWYQQTPGQGLQFLFEYFSETQRNKGNFPGRFSGRQFSNSRSEMNVSTLELGDSALYLCASSSNPQGKLGYTFGSGTRLTVV.